This TCR beta chain was sequenced in a study of blood T cell repertoires in COVID-19. Study summary: The study drew acute and convalescent COVID-19 samples from the United States, Italy and Spain. PBMCs, B-cell-depleted T cells, or T cells provided the cDNA or gDNA that made up the material.

Per the authors' pipeline: The assay estimated nucleated cells by amplifying reference gene primers. Generated by immunoSEQ multiplex PCR, the TCRdb table keeps only in-frame clones and is missing some. That table supplies the V and J calls and clone size; D and trimming were determined from the DNA. This sample yields approximately 97,000 clones, of which more than 65% are seen a single time; about 4.1% belongs to the top ten. V lost 5 bases and J 10 bases, leaving 20 bases between the germline ends. This CDR3 has 14 amino acids. The germline V gene has CDR1 MGHDK and CDR2 SYGVNS. The sequencing input was peripheral blood. This receptor was taken from a man aged 55 to 69 with acute or convalescent COVID-19. J is TRBJ1-2 and V is TRBV25-1; a possible D gene is TRBD1 (5 bases). This CDR3 reads CASSSSGTQIVYTF. The CDR3 DNA reads as TGTGCCAGCAGTTCAAGCGGGACTCAAATCGTCTACACCTTC.